A single sample gave rise to the 26 T cell receptor beta chains below, sequenced in a study of T cell responses to AZD1222 COVID-19 vaccine. Some clones are missing from TCRdb's copy, which holds only in-frame ones; the method was immunoSEQ multiplex PCR. The table lists 160,000 or so clones, 75% to 95% of them singletons, with approximately 4.8% in the top ten. Source: peripheral blood, taken on day 0 of AZD1222 vaccination. All receptors derive from an adult in good health.

This clone was seen more than once but under ten times. This chain joins TRBV27 and TRBJ2-3; 9 bases are a match to TRBD1. This CDR3 has 16 amino acids. From germline, CDR1 is MNHEY and CDR2 SMNVEV (reference sequence). The trim removed 5 bases at V and 0 bases at J, leaving 6 bases unmatched. CDR3 protein: CASSNHGTGSTDTQYF. The CDR3 nucleotides are TGTGCCAGCAGTAACCACGGGACAGGGAGCACAGATACGCAGTATTTT.

This clone has more than one count but fewer than ten. The J gene is TRBJ1-2, the V gene TRBV6-2 or TRBV6-3, with 9 positions matching TRBD1. Germline values: CDR1 MNHEY, CDR2 SVGEGT. The CDR3 is made up of 15 amino acids. J gave up 1 base and V 2 bases, and 2 bases lay outside the gene matches. The CDR3 DNA sequence: TGTGCCAGCAGTTACCGACAGGGGGTTAACTATGGCTACACCTTC. As protein: CASSYRQGVNYGYTF.

This clone was counted once. J is TRBJ1-2 and V is TRBV18; possibly TRBD1 for D (5 bases). Germline V gene sequence: CDR1 KGHSH, CDR2 LQKENI. The CDR3 runs 15 residues. V lost 1 base and J lost 5, with 14 bases in between. DNA of the CDR3: TGTGCCAGCTCACCACAAAAGGGACCGGATTATGGCTACACCTTC. Translating it yields CASSPQKGPDYGYTF.

This clone was found once. The V and J genes are TRBV6-1 and TRBJ2-7; D is perhaps TRBD1 (5 bases). The CDR3 totals 14 residues. CDR1 and CDR2 (germline): MNHNS, SASEGT. With 5 bases removed from V and 5 bases from J, the gap between germline ends came to 16 bases. The CDR3 DNA reads TGTGCCAGCAGTTTTCGGCTCAGGGTTGACGAGCAGTACTTC. Encoded protein: CASSFRLRVDEQYF.

This chain links TRBV5-1 with TRBJ2-7; TRBD2 matches 7 bases. The length of the CDR3 is 15 residues. Unmatched junction bases numbered 4, after V lost 0 bases and J lost 1 base. CDR1 is SGHRS and CDR2 is YFSETQ in the germline V gene. CDR3 nucleotide sequence: TGCGCCAGCAGCTTGGGAGGGGAGGGATCCTACGAGCAGTACTTC. Protein: CASSLGGEGSYEQYF.

The chain combines TRBV2 with TRBJ1-1; D gene ambiguous. The CDR3 contains 13 residues. The germline CDR1 and CDR2 sequences are SNHLY and FYNNEI. Between the trimmed V and J ends, which lost 5 bases and 2 bases, there was a span of 9 bases. CDR3 residues: CASSRESNTEAFF. The CDR3 nucleotides read TGTGCCAGCAGTAGGGAATCAAACACTGAAGCTTTCTTT.

This chain links TRBV6-5 with TRBJ1-1; D is uncertain. The germline V gene has CDR1 MNHEY and CDR2 SVGAGI. V was trimmed by 0 bases and J by 1 base, leaving 12 bases between them. The CDR3 is 16 amino acids. CDR3 protein: CASSYSGWSRNTEAFF. The CDR3 DNA reads as TGTGCCAGCAGTTACTCGGGGTGGAGTCGGAACACTGAAGCTTTCTTT.

This clone was seen just once. The genes are TRBV2 and TRBJ2-7, with TRBD1 matching 10 bases. The CDR3 contains 15 residues. Germline CDR1 is SNHLY and CDR2 is FYNNEI. With V trimmed by 5 bases and J by 6 bases, 10 bases remained unmatched. CDR3 sequence reads: CASSSPGQGISEQYF. DNA of the CDR3: TGTGCCAGCAGTAGCCCGGGACAGGGGATATCCGAGCAGTACTTC.

The chain uses TRBV25-1 and TRBJ2-1; TRBD2 matches at 7 bases. The germline V gene has CDR1 MGHDK and CDR2 SYGVNS. Unmatched junction bases numbered 6, after V lost 7 bases and J lost 6 bases. The CDR3 spans 13 residues. The CDR3 DNA follows: TGTGCCAGCACTGGACTAGGAAGCAATGAGCAGTTCTTC. Translating gives CASTGLGSNEQFF.

The chain employs TRBV7-6 and TRBJ2-7; either TRBD1 or TRBD2 may fit D (5 bases each). Germline V lookup: CDR1 SGHVS, CDR2 FNYEAQ. The CDR3 extends over 15 amino acids. The V gene lost 3 bases and the J gene lost 2 bases, with 14 bases spanning the gap. The CDR3 loop reads CASSLGVGAAYEQYF. CDR3 nucleotide sequence: TGTGCCAGCAGCTTGGGGGTAGGGGCCGCCTACGAGCAGTACTTC.

This clone occurred a few times. This chain's CDR3 is CASRMPGQGRETQYF. For the CDR3, the DNA is TGTGCCAGCAGGATGCCGGGACAGGGGCGCGAGACCCAGTACTTC. V is TRBV2 and J is TRBJ2-5, with TRBD1 identical over 10 bases. V gave up 6 bases and J gave up 5 bases; unmatched junction bases: 9. Germline lookup yields CDR1 SNHLY and CDR2 FYNNEI. The CDR3 contains 15 residues.

CDR3: CASSGRGLPYNEQFF. DNA for the CDR3: TGTGCCAGCAGTGGGCGCGGACTGCCCTACAATGAGCAGTTCTTC. V gene TRBV6-4 combines with J gene TRBJ2-1; weak D call: TRBD2 (5 bases). This CDR3 spans 15 amino acids. The germline V gene encodes CDR1 MRHNA and CDR2 SNTAGT. The V gene lost 4 bases and the J gene lost 2 bases, with 12 bases spanning the gap.

The rearrangement links TRBV19 to TRBJ2-7; D perhaps matches TRBD1 (6 bases). Trimming stripped 5 bases from V and 3 bases from J, with 14 bases between. CDR3 length: 14 amino acids. CDR1 LNHDA and CDR2 SQIVND come from the germline V gene (reference sequence). This chain's CDR3 is CASSFRGLNYEQYF. In DNA form, the CDR3 reads TGTGCCAGTAGTTTCAGGGGTCTCAACTACGAGCAGTACTTC.

The chain combines TRBV28 with TRBJ1-5; 7 positions match TRBD1. Germline assignment: CDR1 MDHEN and CDR2 SYDVKM. V was clipped by 6 bases and J by 4 bases; unmatched bases: 6. The CDR3 extends over 14 amino acids. The CDR3 sequence: CASSPAGGNQPQHF. CDR3 bases: TGTGCCAGCAGCCCCGCAGGGGGAAATCAGCCCCAGCATTTT.

CDR3 region: CASSIGDRNNEQFF. The CDR3 DNA is TGTGCCAGCAGCATTGGGGACAGGAACAATGAGCAGTTCTTC. The V call is TRBV21-1, the J call TRBJ2-1; no check of the table's D call, TRBD1, against the DNA was made. TRBV21-1 is shown as a pseudogene. CDR3 length: 14 amino acids.

V is TRBV9 and J is TRBJ2-3, with D tentatively TRBD2 (5 bases). Germline CDR1 and CDR2: SGDLS and YYNGEE. This CDR3 contains 14 residues. Trimming shortened V by 1 base and J by 2 bases, and 8 bases separated the two germline ends. CDR3 region: CASSVLALTDTQYF. The CDR3 DNA is TGTGCCAGCAGCGTACTAGCTCTCACAGATACGCAGTATTTT. The full variable domain, in which reference TRBV9 and TRBJ2-3 provide the parts outside the CDR3, is DSGVTQTPKHLITATGQRVTLRCSPRSGDLSVYWYQQSLDQGLQFLIQYYNGEERAKGNILERFSAQQFPDLHSELNLSSLELGDSALYFCASSVLALTDTQYFGPGTRLTVL.

The chain links TRBV7-9 to TRBJ2-1; 7 bases match TRBD2. Germline V lookup: CDR1 SEHNR, CDR2 FQNEAQ (reference sequence). The V and J ends lost 5 bases and 2 bases, in that order; junction bases with no gene match: 12. The CDR3 runs 17 residues. CDR3 nucleotides: TGTGCCAGCAGCACCTTGGCGGGAGCTTCACCCTACAATGAGCAGTTCTTC. The encoded protein is CASSTLAGASPYNEQFF.

This clone was seen a few times. The chain uses TRBV6-2 or TRBV6-3 and TRBJ2-1; 11 nucleotides align to TRBD2. Germline lookup yields CDR1 MNHEY and CDR2 SVGEGT. The ends lost 2 bases at V and 8 bases at J; junction bases unmatched: 5. The CDR3 has 15 amino acids. CDR3 nucleotides: TGTGCCAGCAGTTACCGACTAGCGGGATCCCATGAGCAGTTCTTC. Protein sequence: CASSYRLAGSHEQFF.

The chain combines TRBV10-1 with TRBJ2-3; D not resolved. Trimming cost V 3 bases and J 8 bases, with 21 bases left between them. The CDR3 sequence is 16 residues long. CDR1 is WNHNN and CDR2 is SYGVQD in the germline V gene (reference sequence). CDR3 DNA sequence: TGCGCCAGCAGTGACCTCTTGGGTGCGTCCGTTGGTACGCAGTATTTT. The encoded protein is CASSDLLGASVGTQYF.

The gene calls are TRBV25-1 and TRBJ1-6, with a weak D call TRBD1 (6 bases). Trimming stripped 1 base from V and 9 bases from J, with 16 bases between. The CDR3 covers 16 residues. Germline assignment: CDR1 MGHDK and CDR2 SYGVNS. In nucleotides, the CDR3 is TGTGCCAGCAGTGAATGGGGGCGTGGAAGGGGTTCACCCCTCCACTTT. Its protein is CASSEWGRGRGSPLHF. The full variable domain, rest sourced from reference TRBV25-1 and TRBJ1-6, is EADIYQTPRYLVIGTGKKITLECSQTMGHDKMYWYQQDPGMELHLIHYSYGVNSTEKGDLSSESTVSRIRTEHFPLTLESARPSHTSQYLCASSEWGRGRGSPLHFGNGTRLTVT.

The chain links TRBV5-5 to TRBJ1-3, with a tentative D call TRBD1 (6 bases). Per germline, CDR1 SGHKS and CDR2 YYEKEE (reference sequence). V dropped 3 bases and J dropped 0 bases, with 22 bases sitting between them. The CDR3 consists of 19 residues. For the CDR3, the DNA is TGTGCCAGCAGCTCCCCCGGAACCCCGACAGGACCCTCTGGAAACACCATATATTTT. Translating gives CASSSPGTPTGPSGNTIYF.

The J gene is TRBJ2-1, the V gene TRBV5-1, with D perhaps TRBD2 (6 bases). Germline-derived CDR1 and CDR2 are SGHRS and YFSETQ. There are 17 residues in the CDR3. Trimming removed 0 bases from V and 4 bases from J, with 17 bases in between. The CDR3 loop reads CASSLDPTAGTYNEQFF. The DNA of the CDR3 is TGCGCCAGCAGCTTGGACCCTACAGCGGGCACTTACAATGAGCAGTTCTTC. The complete variable domain, with remaining parts taken from reference TRBV5-1 and TRBJ2-1, reads KAGVTQTPRYLIKTRGQQVTLSCSPISGHRSVSWYQQTPGQGLQFLFEYFSETQRNKGNFPGRFSGRQFSNSRSEMNVSTLELGDSALYLCASSLDPTAGTYNEQFFGPGTRLTVL.

This chain links TRBV28 with TRBJ2-7; weak D call: TRBD2 (5 bases). Germline loops: CDR1 MDHEN, CDR2 SYDVKM. The V end was cut by 7 bases, the J end by 2 bases, with 15 bases between. CDR3 length: 14 amino acids. The CDR3 nucleotides are TGTGCCAGCACCCAGAGGGTGGGTACCTACGAGCAGTACTTC. Its protein is CASTQRVGTYEQYF.

CDR3 loop: CASSGGGLDRKPQHF. As DNA, the CDR3 is TGTGCCAGCAGTGGGGGGGGGCTCGATAGGAAGCCCCAGCATTTT. The chain couples TRBV2 to TRBJ1-5; maybe TRBD1 (6 bases). V was trimmed by 4 bases and J by 8 bases, leaving 18 bases between them. Germline V CDR1 and CDR2: SNHLY, FYNNEI. This CDR3 region has 15 residues.

The V and J genes are TRBV7-9 and TRBJ1-1; TRBD1 aligns across 10 bases. Germline assignment: CDR1 SEHNR and CDR2 FQNEAQ (reference sequence). The CDR3 has 13 residues. With V trimmed by 3 bases and J by 8 bases, 3 bases remained unmatched. The CDR3 region is CASSFRTGGEAFF. The CDR3 bases are TGTGCCAGCAGCTTTCGGACAGGGGGGGAAGCTTTCTTT.

The chain is built from TRBV18 and TRBJ1-1; the match to TRBD1 covers 7 bases. Trimming cost V 1 base and J 3 bases; bases outside gene matches: 5. The CDR3 runs to 15 residues. Germline CDR1 reads KGHSH; CDR2 reads LQKENI. The CDR3 region is CASSPLARGDTEAFF. The CDR3 nucleotides read TGTGCCAGCTCACCACTCGCCAGGGGGGACACTGAAGCTTTCTTT. The variable domain in full, completed from reference TRBV18 and TRBJ1-1, reads NAGVMQNPRHLVRRRGQEARLRCSPMKGHSHVYWYRQLPEEGLKFMVYLQKENIIDESGMPKERFSAEFPKEGPSILRIQQVVRGDSAAYFCASSPLARGDTEAFFGQGTRLTVV.